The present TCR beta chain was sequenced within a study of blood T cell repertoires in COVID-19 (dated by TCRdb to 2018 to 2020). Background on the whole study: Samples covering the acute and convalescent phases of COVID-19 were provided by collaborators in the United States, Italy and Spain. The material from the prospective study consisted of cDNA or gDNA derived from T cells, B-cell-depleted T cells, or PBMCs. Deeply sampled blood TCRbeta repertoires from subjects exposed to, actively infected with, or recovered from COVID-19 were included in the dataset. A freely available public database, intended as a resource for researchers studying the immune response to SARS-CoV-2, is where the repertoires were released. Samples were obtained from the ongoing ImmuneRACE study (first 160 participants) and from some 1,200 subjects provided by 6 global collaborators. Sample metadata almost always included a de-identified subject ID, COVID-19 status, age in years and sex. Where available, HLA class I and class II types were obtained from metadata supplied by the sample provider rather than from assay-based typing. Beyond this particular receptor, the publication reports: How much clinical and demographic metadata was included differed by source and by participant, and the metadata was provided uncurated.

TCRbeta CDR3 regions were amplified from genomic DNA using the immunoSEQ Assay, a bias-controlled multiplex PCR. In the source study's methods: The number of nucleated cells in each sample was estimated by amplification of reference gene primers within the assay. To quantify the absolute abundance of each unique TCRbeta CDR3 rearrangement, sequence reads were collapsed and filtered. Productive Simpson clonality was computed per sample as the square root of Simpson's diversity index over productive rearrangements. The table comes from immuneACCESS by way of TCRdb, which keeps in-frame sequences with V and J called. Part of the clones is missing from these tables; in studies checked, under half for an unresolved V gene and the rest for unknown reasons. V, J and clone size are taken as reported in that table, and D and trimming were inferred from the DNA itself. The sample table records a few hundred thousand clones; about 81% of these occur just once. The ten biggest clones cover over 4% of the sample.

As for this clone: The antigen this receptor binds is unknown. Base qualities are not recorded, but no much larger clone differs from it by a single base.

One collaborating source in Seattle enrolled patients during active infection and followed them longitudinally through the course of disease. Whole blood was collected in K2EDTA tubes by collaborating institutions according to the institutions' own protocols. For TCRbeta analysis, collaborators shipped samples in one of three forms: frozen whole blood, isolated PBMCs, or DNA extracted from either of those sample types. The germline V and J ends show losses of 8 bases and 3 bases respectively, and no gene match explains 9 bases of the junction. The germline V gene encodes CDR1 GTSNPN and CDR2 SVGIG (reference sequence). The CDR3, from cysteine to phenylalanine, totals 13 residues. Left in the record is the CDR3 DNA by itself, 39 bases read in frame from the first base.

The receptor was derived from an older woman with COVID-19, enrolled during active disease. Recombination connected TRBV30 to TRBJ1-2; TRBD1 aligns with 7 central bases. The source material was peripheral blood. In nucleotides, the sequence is TGTGCCAGCTACAGGGGCGTGGACTATGGCTACACCTTC. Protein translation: CASYRGVDYGYTF. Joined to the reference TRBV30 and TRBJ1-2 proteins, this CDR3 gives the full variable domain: SQTIHQWPATLVQPVGSPLSLECTVEGTSNPNLYWYRQAAGRGLQLLFYSVGIGQISSEVPQNLSASRPQDRQFILSSKKLLLSDSGFYLCASYRGVDYGYTFGSGTRLTVV.